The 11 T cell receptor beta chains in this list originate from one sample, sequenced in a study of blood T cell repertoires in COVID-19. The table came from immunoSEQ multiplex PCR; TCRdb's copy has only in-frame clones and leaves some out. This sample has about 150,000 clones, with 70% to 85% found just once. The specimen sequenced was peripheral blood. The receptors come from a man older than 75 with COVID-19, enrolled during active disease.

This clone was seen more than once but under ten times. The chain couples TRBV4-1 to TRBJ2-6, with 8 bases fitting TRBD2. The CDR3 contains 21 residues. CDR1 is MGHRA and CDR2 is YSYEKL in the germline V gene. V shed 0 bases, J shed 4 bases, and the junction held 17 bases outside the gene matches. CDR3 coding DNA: TGCGCCAGCAGCCAAGATGGGGGCGGGGGGTATACAGAGCCCGGGGCCAACGTCCTGACTTTC. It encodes CASSQDGGGGYTEPGANVLTF.

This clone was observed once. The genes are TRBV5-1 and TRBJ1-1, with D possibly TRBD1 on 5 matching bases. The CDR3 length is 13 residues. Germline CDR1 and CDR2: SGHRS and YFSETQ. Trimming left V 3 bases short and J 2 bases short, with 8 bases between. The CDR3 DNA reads TGCGCCAGCAGCTCTCAGGGAAACACTGAAGCTTTCTTT. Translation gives CASSSQGNTEAFF.

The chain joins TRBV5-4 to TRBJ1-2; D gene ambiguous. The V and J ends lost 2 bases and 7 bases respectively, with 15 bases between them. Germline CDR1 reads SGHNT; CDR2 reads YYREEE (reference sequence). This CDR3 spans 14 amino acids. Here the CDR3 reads CASSLSRNQPGYTF. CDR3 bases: TGTGCCAGCAGCTTATCGCGGAATCAACCTGGCTACACCTTC.

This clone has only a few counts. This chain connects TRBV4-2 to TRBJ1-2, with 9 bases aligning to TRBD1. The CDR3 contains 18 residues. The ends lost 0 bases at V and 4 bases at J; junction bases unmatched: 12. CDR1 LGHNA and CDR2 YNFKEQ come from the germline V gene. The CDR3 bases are TGTGCCAGCAGCCAAGATTATGGGGGACAGGGATGGGGCTATGGCTACACCTTC. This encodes CASSQDYGGQGWGYGYTF.

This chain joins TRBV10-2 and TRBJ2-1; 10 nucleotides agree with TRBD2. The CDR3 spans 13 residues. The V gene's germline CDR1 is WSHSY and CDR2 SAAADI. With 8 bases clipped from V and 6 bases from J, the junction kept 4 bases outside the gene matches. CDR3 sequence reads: CASLSGGANEQFF. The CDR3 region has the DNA TGCGCCAGCCTGAGCGGGGGGGCCAATGAGCAGTTCTTC.

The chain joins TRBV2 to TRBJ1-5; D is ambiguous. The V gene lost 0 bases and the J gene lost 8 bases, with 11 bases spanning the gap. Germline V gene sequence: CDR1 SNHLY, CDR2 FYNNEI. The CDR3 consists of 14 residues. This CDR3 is CASSEAGRLKPQHF. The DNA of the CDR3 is TGTGCCAGCAGTGAAGCGGGCAGATTAAAGCCCCAGCATTTT.

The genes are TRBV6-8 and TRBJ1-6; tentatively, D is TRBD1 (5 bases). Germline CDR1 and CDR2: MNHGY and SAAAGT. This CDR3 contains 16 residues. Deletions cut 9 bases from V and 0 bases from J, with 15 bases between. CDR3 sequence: CARRDRIHSYNSPLHF. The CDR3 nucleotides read TGTGCCAGGAGAGACAGAATTCACTCCTATAATTCACCCCTCCACTTT.

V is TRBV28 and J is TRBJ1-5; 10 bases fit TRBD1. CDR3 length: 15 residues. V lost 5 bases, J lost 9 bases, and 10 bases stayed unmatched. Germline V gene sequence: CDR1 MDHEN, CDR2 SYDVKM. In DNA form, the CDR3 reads TGTGCCAGCAGTGCCTCCGGGACAGGGGCGAGGCCCCAGCATTTT. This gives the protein CASSASGTGARPQHF. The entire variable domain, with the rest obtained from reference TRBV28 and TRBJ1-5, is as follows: DVKVTQSSRYLVKRTGEKVFLECVQDMDHENMFWYRQDPGLGLRLIYFSYDVKMKEKGDIPEGYSVSREKKERFSLILESASTNQTSMYLCASSASGTGARPQHFGDGTRLSIL.

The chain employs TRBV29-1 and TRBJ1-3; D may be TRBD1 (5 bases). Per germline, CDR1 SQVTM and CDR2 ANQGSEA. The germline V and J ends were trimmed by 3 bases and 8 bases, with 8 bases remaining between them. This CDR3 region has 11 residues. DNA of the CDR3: TGCAGCGTTGATCCGGGGGACACCATATATTTT. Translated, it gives CSVDPGDTIYF. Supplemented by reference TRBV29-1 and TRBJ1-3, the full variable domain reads SAVISQKPSRDICQRGTSLTIQCQVDSQVTMMFWYRQQPGQSLTLIATANQGSEATYESGFVIDKFPISRPNLTFSTLTVSNMSPEDSSIYLCSVDPGDTIYFGEGSWLTVV.

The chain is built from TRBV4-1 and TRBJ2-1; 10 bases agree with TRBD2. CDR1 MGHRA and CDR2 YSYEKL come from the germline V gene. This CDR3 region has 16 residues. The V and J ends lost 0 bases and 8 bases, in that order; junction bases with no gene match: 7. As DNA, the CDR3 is TGCGCCAGCAGCCAAGATCAAGCTAGCGGGGGAGATGAGCAGTTCTTC. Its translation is CASSQDQASGGDEQFF.

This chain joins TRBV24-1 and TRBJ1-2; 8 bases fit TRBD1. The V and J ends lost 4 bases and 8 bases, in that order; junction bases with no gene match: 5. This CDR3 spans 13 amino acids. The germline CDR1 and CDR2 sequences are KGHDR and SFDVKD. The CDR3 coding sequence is TGTGCCACCAGTGACCGGACAGGGTTGGGCTACACCTTC. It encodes CATSDRTGLGYTF.